The next 20 T cell receptor beta chains were all read from a single sample in a study of response to subunit inactivated influenza vaccine. TCRdb called the RT-PCR reads again in MiXCR, with one record for every CDR3 protein. The data show 800,000 or so distinct CDR3 sequences, with 21% seen just once and around 9.6% held by the top ten. The sample in question was PBMCs from blood, obtained roughly 5 days after vaccination. These TCRs come from a man between 45 and 60 years old who received an inactivated influenza vaccine.

This chain joins TRBV29-1 and TRBJ1-2, with D hard to call. The CDR3 totals 13 residues. CDR1 and CDR2 (germline): SQVTM, ANQGSEA. Trimming took off 3 bases at V and 10 bases at J, with 18 bases between the two ends. The CDR3 region is CSVEAWQEKAYTF. Written as DNA, the CDR3 is TGCAGCGTTGAGGCGTGGCAGGAGAAGGCCTACACCTTC. The variable domain in full, completed from reference TRBV29-1 and TRBJ1-2, reads SAVISQKPSRDICQRGTSLTIQCQVDSQVTMMFWYRQQPGQSLTLIATANQGSEATYESGFVIDKFPISRPNLTFSTLTVSNMSPEDSSIYLCSVEAWQEKAYTFGSGTRLTVV.

This clonotype has a handful of counts. The V call is TRBV7-2, the J call TRBJ1-2, with D tentatively TRBD1 (5 bases). Germline V gene data show CDR1 as SGHTA and CDR2 as FQGNSA. The length of the CDR3 is 13 residues. V lost 11 bases to trimming and J lost 3 bases, with 16 bases between them. CDR3 residues: CASGLQGHYGYTF. CDR3 DNA sequence: TGTGCCTCTGGCCTGCAGGGCCACTATGGCTACACCTTC.

This clonotype has more than one count but fewer than ten. J is TRBJ2-1 and V is TRBV10-2, with 7 bases lining up with TRBD2. The V gene's germline CDR1 is WSHSY and CDR2 SAAADI. The CDR3 has 14 amino acids. The V segment lost 3 bases and the J segment 7 bases; nucleotides outside the gene matches: 6. The CDR3 DNA sequence: TGCGCCAGCAGTGAAACGGGACTACGAAATGAGCAGTTCTTC. Its translation: CASSETGLRNEQFF.

This clonotype was seen just once. The chain couples TRBV15 to TRBJ2-3; no definite D call. Germline V gene lookup returns CDR1 LNHNV and CDR2 YYDKDF (reference sequence). The CDR3 is made up of 13 amino acids. V gave up 8 bases and J gave up 1 base, with 10 bases separating them. The DNA for the CDR3 is TGTGCCACCCAAATTCAGGGCACAGATACGCAGTATTTT. This gives the protein CATQIQGTDTQYF. Based on the CDR3 plus reference TRBV15 and TRBJ2-3, the full variable domain is DAMVIQNPRYQVTQFGKPVTLSCSQTLNHNVMYWYQQKSSQAPKLLFHYYDKDFNNEADTPDNFQSRRPNTSFCFLDIRSPGLGDTAMYLCATQIQGTDTQYFGPGTRLTVL.

The chain carries TRBV6-5 and TRBJ2-6; D is ambiguous. There are 16 residues in the CDR3. CDR1 is MNHEY, CDR2 SVGAGI, per germline. V was pared by 2 bases and J by 1 base, with 9 bases between. The CDR3 reads CASSYTVASGANVLTF. DNA of the CDR3: TGTGCCAGCAGTTACACGGTCGCTTCTGGGGCCAACGTCCTGACTTTC.

Only a few counts were recorded for this clonotype. The V call is TRBV5-4, the J call TRBJ2-3; tentatively, D is TRBD2 (6 bases). CDR3 length equals 16 residues. The V gene's germline CDR1 is SGHNT and CDR2 YYREEE (reference sequence). The V and J ends lost 3 bases and 3 bases respectively, with 17 bases between them. For the CDR3, the DNA is TGTGCCAGCAGCTCCCGCGTGGCGAGCGGGACAGATACGCAGTATTTT. Its protein product is CASSSRVASGTDTQYF.

This chain links TRBV6-1 with TRBJ2-1, with TRBD2 identical over 10 bases. V was pared by 1 base and J by 7 bases, with 4 bases of the junction left unmatched. Germline loops: CDR1 MNHNS, CDR2 SASEGT. The CDR3 length is 15 residues. The CDR3 sequence is CASSEGLAGSNEQFF. The CDR3 DNA reads as TGTGCCAGCAGTGAAGGACTAGCGGGTTCGAATGAGCAGTTCTTC.

This clonotype was observed a few times. The chain links TRBV7-6 to TRBJ2-5; D perhaps matches TRBD2 (6 bases). V was pared by 4 bases and J by 5 bases, with 23 bases between. Germline V gene data show CDR1 as SGHVS and CDR2 as FNYEAQ. CDR3 length equals 17 residues. CDR3 in DNA: TGTGCCAGCAGCTCCGGACTATCCCCTGAGTTGGGGGAGACCCAGTACTTC. Translated: CASSSGLSPELGETQYF.

V and J are TRBV4-1 and TRBJ2-5; 8 bases match TRBD2. This CDR3 has 16 residues. Germline trimming cut 1 base from V and 4 bases from J; bases unmatched to any gene: 8. The germline V gene encodes CDR1 MGHRA and CDR2 YSYEKL. The CDR3 sequence: CASSQVGSGGGETQYF. CDR3 in DNA: TGCGCCAGCAGCCAAGTAGGGAGCGGGGGTGGAGAGACCCAGTACTTC.

This clonotype was recorded a few times. The V gene is TRBV5-1, the J gene TRBJ2-2, with TRBD2 matching 9 bases. Germline assignment: CDR1 SGHRS and CDR2 YFSETQ. This CDR3 is built from 16 residues. V dropped 2 bases and J dropped 4; count of bases not matched to a gene: 6. In nucleotides, the CDR3 is TGCGCCAGCAGCTTCGTTAGCGGGGGCGGCACCGGGGAGCTGTTTTTT. This codes for CASSFVSGGGTGELFF.

Ten or more counts support this clonotype. V is TRBV12-3 or TRBV12-4 and J is TRBJ2-2, with D unclear. The CDR3 spans 15 residues. Between the trimmed V and J ends, which lost 6 bases and 4 bases, there was a span of 15 bases. The CDR3 loop is CASSRAAVGTGELFF. The DNA of the CDR3 is TGTGCCAGCAGCCGGGCCGCAGTAGGCACCGGGGAGCTGTTTTTT.

The chain employs TRBV6-1 and TRBJ2-2, with TRBD1 matching 11 bases. CDR3 length: 15 amino acids. V shed 6 bases and J 4 bases; nucleotides not matched to a gene: 4. Germline V gene lookup returns CDR1 MNHNS and CDR2 SASEGT. The DNA for the CDR3 is TGTGCCAGCAGGTCCGGGACAGGGGGCACCGGGGAGCTGTTTTTT. Protein product: CASRSGTGGTGELFF.

V usage is TRBV25-1 and J usage is TRBJ2-7, with 7 bases identical to TRBD2. In germline, CDR1 is MGHDK, CDR2 SYGVNS. V gave up 6 bases and J gave up 5 bases; unmatched junction bases: 10. The length of the CDR3 is 14 residues. The CDR3 loop reads CASRARDYPNEQYF. The CDR3 DNA is TGTGCCAGCAGGGCCCGGGACTATCCAAACGAGCAGTACTTC.

The V and J genes are TRBV7-9 and TRBJ2-3; D call uncertain. Germline V gives CDR1 SEHNR, CDR2 FQNEAQ (reference sequence). The CDR3 is 14 residues long. V was shortened by 0 bases and J by 4 bases, with 8 bases between the two germline ends. CDR3 amino acids: CASSLAGFPDTQYF. CDR3 DNA: TGTGCCAGCAGCTTAGCAGGGTTCCCAGATACGCAGTATTTT. Drawing the rest from reference TRBV7-9 and TRBJ2-3, the complete variable domain is DTGVSQNPRHKITKRGQNVTFRCDPISEHNRLYWYRQTLGQGPEFLTYFQNEAQLEKSRLLSDRFSAERPKGSFSTLEIQRTEQGDSAMYLCASSLAGFPDTQYFGPGTRLTVL.

The genes are TRBV6-1 and TRBJ1-1; the D is unclear. Germline loops: CDR1 MNHNS, CDR2 SASEGT. Trimming removed 7 bases at V and 0 bases at J, with 9 bases between. This CDR3 contains 13 residues. For the CDR3, the DNA is TGTGCCAGCAAATTGGTGATGAACACTGAAGCTTTCTTT. Translating gives CASKLVMNTEAFF.

The sample holds a few counts of this clonotype. For the CDR3, the DNA is TGCAGTGCAATGACAGGCTTCTCTAACTATGGCTACACCTTC. Translation: CSAMTGFSNYGYTF. The chain employs TRBV20-1 and TRBJ1-2; possibly TRBD1 for D (6 bases). The V end lost 6 bases, the J end lost 0 bases, and 14 bases lay between the germline ends. Germline V lookup: CDR1 DFQATT, CDR2 SNEGSKA (reference sequence). The CDR3 contains 14 residues.

The V and J genes are TRBV11-3 and TRBJ2-5; 9 bases line up with TRBD1. V was pared by 5 bases and J by 5 bases, with 3 bases of the junction left unmatched. The CDR3 is 13 residues long. The germline V gene encodes CDR1 SGHNT and CDR2 YENEEA. The CDR3 nucleotides read TGTGCCAGCAGCATCGGACAGGGGGAGACCCAGTACTTC. It codes for CASSIGQGETQYF.

The table lists this clonotype with a few counts. The genes are TRBV20-1 and TRBJ2-7; D is ambiguous. The ends were cut back, 1 base at V and 2 bases at J, with 9 bases in the middle. The CDR3 is 13 amino acids. Looked up from germline, CDR1 is DFQATT and CDR2 is SNEGSKA (reference sequence). The CDR3 protein is CSARGVKPYEQYF. In DNA form, the CDR3 reads TGCAGTGCTAGAGGGGTCAAGCCCTACGAGCAGTACTTC.

J is TRBJ2-7 and V is TRBV20-1; D is ambiguous. CDR1 and CDR2 from the germline V gene are DFQATT and SNEGSKA (reference sequence). CDR3 length equals 14 residues. V lost 1 base to trimming and J lost 2 bases, with 12 bases between them. CDR3 nucleotides: TGCAGTGCTAGAGGTGGCAGAACCACCTACGAGCAGTACTTC. Translated: CSARGGRTTYEQYF.

This clonotype was detected only a few times. The CDR3 protein is CSATTSEAYNEQFF. For the CDR3, the DNA is TGCAGTGCGACGACTAGCGAAGCCTACAATGAGCAGTTCTTC. The V gene is TRBV20-1, the J gene TRBJ2-1; 8 bases fit TRBD2. Looked up from germline, CDR1 is DFQATT and CDR2 is SNEGSKA (reference sequence). V dropped 6 bases and J dropped 2; count of bases not matched to a gene: 6. The CDR3 length is 14 residues.